The following is a TCR beta chain sequence with its context. Its cognate antigen is unknown. CDR1 and CDR2 (germline): MNHNS, SASEGT. Between the trimmed V and J ends, which lost 7 bases and 2 bases, there was a span of 11 bases. The CDR3 totals 13 residues. This record belongs to a study of cytomegalovirus exposure and HLA in healthy donors. Study-level points and caveats: Looking again later, the authors saw that most CMV-associated TCR beta chains seemed HLA-restricted. Per a prior analysis, the majority of TCR beta V segments were productive roughly 87% or roughly 30% of the time.

In the PCR, 60 Vbeta and 13 Jbeta primers were used. Data came from immunoSEQ multiplex PCR; TCRdb stores just in-frame clones and leaves some out. The sample records about 210,000 clones, about 80% being singletons. The V and J genes are TRBV6-1 and TRBJ1-1; D gene uncertain. The receptor comes from a man aged 35 to 55 in good health and CMV-seropositive. Material for sequencing was PBMCs. The CDR3: CASNSPSNTEAFF. For the CDR3, the DNA is TGTGCCAGCAACAGTCCCTCCAACACTGAAGCTTTCTTT.